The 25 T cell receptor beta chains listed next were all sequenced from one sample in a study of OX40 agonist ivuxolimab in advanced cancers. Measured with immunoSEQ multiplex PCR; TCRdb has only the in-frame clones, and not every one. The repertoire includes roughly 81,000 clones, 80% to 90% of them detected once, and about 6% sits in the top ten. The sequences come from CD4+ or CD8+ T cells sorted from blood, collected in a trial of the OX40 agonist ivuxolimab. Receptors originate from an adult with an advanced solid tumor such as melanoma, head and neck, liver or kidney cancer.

Here the CDR3 reads CASSPSGAPRAFF. The CDR3 DNA reads as TGTGCCAGCAGCCCCTCCGGGGCCCCCCGGGCTTTCTTT. This chain uses TRBV7-2 with TRBJ1-1, with D possibly matching TRBD1 (5 bases). CDR3 size: 13 residues. The V and J ends lost 5 bases and 11 bases respectively, with 18 bases between them. The germline V gene encodes CDR1 SGHTA and CDR2 FQGNSA.

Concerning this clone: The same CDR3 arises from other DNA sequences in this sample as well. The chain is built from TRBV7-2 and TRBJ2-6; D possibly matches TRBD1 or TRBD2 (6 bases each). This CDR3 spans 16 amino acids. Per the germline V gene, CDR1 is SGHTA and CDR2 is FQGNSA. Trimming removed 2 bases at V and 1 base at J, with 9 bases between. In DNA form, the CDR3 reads TGTGCCAGCAGCTTAAAGGGGGGTTCTGGGGCCAACGTCCTGACTTTC. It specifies CASSLKGGSGANVLTF.

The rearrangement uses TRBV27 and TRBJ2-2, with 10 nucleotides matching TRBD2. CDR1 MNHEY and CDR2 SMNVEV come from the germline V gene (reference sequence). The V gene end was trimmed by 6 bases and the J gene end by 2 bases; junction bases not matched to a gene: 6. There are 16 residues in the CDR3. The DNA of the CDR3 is TGTGCCAGCAGGCGTACTAGCGGGGCCAACACCGGGGAGCTGTTTTTT. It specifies CASRRTSGANTGELFF.

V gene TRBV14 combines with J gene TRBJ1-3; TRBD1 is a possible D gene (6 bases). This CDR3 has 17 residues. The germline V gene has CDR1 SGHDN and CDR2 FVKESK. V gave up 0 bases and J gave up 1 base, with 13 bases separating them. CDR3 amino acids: CASSQDLTGWSGNTIYF. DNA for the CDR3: TGTGCCAGCAGCCAAGATCTTACAGGGTGGTCTGGAAACACCATATATTTT.

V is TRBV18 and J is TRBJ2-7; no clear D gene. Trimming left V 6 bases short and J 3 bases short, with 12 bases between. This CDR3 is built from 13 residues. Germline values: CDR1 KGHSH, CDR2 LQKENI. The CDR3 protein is CASSPSPGYEQYF. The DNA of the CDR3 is TGTGCCAGCTCTCCATCCCCCGGCTACGAGCAGTACTTC.

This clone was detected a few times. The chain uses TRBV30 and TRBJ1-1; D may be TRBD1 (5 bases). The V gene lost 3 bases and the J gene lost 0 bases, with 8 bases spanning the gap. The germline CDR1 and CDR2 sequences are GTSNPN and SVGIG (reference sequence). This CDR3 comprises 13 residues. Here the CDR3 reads CAWSRQLNTEAFF. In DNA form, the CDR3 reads TGTGCCTGGAGCAGACAGTTGAACACTGAAGCTTTCTTT.

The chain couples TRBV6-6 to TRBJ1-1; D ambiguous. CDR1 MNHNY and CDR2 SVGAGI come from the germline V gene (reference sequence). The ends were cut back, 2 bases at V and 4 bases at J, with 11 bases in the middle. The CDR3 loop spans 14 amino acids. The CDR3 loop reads CASSYQASFTEAFF. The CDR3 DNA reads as TGTGCCAGCAGTTACCAGGCGAGCTTCACTGAAGCTTTCTTT.

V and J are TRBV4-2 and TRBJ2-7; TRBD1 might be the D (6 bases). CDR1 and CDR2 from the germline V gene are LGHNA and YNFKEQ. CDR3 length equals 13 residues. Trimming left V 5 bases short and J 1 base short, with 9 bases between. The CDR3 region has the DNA TGTGCCAGCAGCTTGGACAGATCCTACGAGCAGTACTTC. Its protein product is CASSLDRSYEQYF.

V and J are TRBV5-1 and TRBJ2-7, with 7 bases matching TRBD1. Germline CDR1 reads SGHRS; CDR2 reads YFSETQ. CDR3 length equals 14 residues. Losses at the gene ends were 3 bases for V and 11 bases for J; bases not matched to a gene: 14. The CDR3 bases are TGCGCCAGCAGCTCAGGGGACAGCCAATCTCCTGAGTACTTC. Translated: CASSSGDSQSPEYF.

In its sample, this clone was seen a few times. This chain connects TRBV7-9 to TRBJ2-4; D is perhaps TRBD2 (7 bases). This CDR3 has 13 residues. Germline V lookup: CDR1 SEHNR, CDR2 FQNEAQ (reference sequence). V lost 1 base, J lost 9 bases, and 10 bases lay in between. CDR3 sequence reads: CASSLEGGRIQYF. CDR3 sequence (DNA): TGTGCCAGCAGCTTAGAGGGGGGGCGCATTCAGTACTTC.

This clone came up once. CDR3 residues: CASISGNNQPQHF. The DNA of the CDR3 is TGTGCCTCCATATCAGGGAACAATCAGCCCCAGCATTTT. The J gene is TRBJ1-5, the V gene TRBV19, with D perhaps matching TRBD1 (5 bases). Per germline, CDR1 LNHDA and CDR2 SQIVND (reference sequence). Trimming pared 11 bases from V and 3 bases from J, leaving 14 bases between. This CDR3 contains 13 residues.

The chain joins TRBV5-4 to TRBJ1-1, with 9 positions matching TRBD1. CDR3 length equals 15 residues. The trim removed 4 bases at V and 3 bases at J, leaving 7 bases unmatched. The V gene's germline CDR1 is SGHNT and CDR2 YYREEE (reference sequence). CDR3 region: CASSGTGQGDTEAFF. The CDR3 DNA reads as TGTGCCAGCAGCGGTACGGGACAGGGTGACACTGAAGCTTTCTTT. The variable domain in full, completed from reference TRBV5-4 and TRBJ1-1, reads ETGVTQSPTHLIKTRGQQVTLRCSSQSGHNTVSWYQQALGQGPQFIFQYYREEENGRGNFPPRFSGLQFPNYSSELNVNALELDDSALYLCASSGTGQGDTEAFFGQGTRLTVV.

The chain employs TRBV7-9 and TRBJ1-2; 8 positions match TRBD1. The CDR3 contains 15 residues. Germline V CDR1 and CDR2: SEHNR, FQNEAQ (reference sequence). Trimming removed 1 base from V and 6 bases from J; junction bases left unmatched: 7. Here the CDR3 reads CASSLESRGPDGYTF. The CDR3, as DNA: TGTGCCAGCAGCTTAGAGTCCAGGGGGCCGGATGGCTACACCTTC.

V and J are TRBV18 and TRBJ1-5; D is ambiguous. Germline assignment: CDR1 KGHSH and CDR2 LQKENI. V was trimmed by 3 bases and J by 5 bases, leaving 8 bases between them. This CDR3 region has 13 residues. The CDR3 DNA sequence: TGTGCCAGCTCACCTAGGGCGGATCAGCCCCAGCATTTT. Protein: CASSPRADQPQHF. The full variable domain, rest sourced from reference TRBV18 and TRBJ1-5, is NAGVMQNPRHLVRRRGQEARLRCSPMKGHSHVYWYRQLPEEGLKFMVYLQKENIIDESGMPKERFSAEFPKEGPSILRIQQVVRGDSAAYFCASSPRADQPQHFGDGTRLSIL.

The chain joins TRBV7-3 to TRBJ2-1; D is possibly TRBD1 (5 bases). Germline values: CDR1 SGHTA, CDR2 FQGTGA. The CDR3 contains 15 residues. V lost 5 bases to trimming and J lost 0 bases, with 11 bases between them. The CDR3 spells CASSPRQNSYNEQFF. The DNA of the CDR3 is TGTGCCAGCAGCCCCCGACAGAACTCCTACAATGAGCAGTTCTTC.

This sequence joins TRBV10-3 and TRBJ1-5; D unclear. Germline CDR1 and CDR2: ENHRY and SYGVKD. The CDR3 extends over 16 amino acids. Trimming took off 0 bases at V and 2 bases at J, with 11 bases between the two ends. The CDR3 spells CAISESGLNGNQPQHF. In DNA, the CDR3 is TGTGCCATCAGTGAGTCAGGACTAAACGGCAATCAGCCCCAGCATTTT.

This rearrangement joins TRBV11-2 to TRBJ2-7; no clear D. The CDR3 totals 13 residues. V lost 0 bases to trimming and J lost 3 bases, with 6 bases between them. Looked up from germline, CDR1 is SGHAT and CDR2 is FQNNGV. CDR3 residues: CASSLDRSYEQYF. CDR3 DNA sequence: TGTGCCAGCAGCTTAGACAGGAGCTACGAGCAGTACTTC.

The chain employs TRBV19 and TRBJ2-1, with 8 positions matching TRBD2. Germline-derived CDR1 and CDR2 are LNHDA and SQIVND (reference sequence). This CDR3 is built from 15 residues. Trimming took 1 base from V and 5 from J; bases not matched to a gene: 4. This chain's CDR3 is CASSIGGRLHNEQFF. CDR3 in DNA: TGTGCCAGTAGTATAGGCGGGAGGCTACACAATGAGCAGTTCTTC.

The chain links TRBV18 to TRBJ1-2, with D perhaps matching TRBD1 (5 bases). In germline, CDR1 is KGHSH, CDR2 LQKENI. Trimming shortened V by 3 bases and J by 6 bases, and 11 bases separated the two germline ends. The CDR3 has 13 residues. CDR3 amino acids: CASSPGGEHGYTF. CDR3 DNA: TGTGCCAGCTCACCGGGGGGGGAACATGGCTACACCTTC. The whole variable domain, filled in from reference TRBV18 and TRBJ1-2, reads NAGVMQNPRHLVRRRGQEARLRCSPMKGHSHVYWYRQLPEEGLKFMVYLQKENIIDESGMPKERFSAEFPKEGPSILRIQQVVRGDSAAYFCASSPGGEHGYTFGSGTRLTVV.

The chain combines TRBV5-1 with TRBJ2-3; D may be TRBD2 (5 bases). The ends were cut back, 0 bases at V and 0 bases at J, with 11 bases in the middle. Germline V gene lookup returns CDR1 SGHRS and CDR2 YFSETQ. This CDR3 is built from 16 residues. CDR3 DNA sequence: TGCGCCAGCAGCTTGGTGGGAGCCAGGAGCACAGATACGCAGTATTTT. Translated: CASSLVGARSTDTQYF.

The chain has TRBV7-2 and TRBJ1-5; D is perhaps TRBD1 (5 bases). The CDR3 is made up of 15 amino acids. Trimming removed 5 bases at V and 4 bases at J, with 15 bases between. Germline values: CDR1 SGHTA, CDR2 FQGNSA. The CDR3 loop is CASSPGPLRNQPQHF. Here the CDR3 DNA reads TGTGCCAGCAGCCCGGGGCCGCTCCGAAATCAGCCCCAGCATTTT.

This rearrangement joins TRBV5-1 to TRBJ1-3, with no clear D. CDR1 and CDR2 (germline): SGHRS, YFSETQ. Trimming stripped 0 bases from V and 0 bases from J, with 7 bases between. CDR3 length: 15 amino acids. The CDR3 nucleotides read TGCGCCAGCAGCTTGGACAGAAGCTCTGGAAACACCATATATTTT. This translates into CASSLDRSSGNTIYF.

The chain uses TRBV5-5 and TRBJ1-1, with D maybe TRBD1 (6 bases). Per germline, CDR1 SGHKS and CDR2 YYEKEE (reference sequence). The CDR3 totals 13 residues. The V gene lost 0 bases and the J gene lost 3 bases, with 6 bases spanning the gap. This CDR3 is CASSLGQDTEAFF. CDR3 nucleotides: TGTGCCAGCAGCTTGGGACAGGACACTGAAGCTTTCTTT.

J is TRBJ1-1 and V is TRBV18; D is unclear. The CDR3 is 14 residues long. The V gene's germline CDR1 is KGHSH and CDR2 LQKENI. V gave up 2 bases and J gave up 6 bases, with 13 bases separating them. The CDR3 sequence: CASSPRQVGPEAFF. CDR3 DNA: TGTGCCAGCTCACCAAGGCAGGTCGGGCCTGAAGCTTTCTTT.

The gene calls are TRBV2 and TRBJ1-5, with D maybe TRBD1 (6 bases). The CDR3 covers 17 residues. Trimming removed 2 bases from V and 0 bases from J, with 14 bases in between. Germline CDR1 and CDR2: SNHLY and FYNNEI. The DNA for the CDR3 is TGTGCCAGCAGTGAACGGCAGGGGCCTGGTAGCAATCAGCCCCAGCATTTT. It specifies CASSERQGPGSNQPQHF.